This T cell receptor beta chain was captured in a study of T cells in Graves' hyperthyroidism and ophthalmopathy. This clonotype showed up many times. V lost 2 bases, J lost 3 bases, and 14 bases lay in between. The CDR3 is made up of 16 amino acids. Germline loops: CDR1 SNHLY, CDR2 FYNNEI. Amplification of TCR beta CDR3 regions was performed using RNA transcripts as template. A set of HTBI primers served as the primers for a first-round RT-PCR of the TCR CDR3. One entry per CDR3 protein, called by TCRdb with MiXCR from the multiplex PCR reads. The sample shows fewer than 850,000 distinct CDR3 sequences, around 15% of them seen only once.

The source material was blood. The chain is built from TRBV2 and TRBJ1-5; maybe TRBD1 (6 bases). The receptor comes from a man between 50 and 59 years old with Graves' hyperthyroidism. The CDR3 sequence is CASSERGQELNQPQHF. CDR3 DNA: TGTGCCAGCAGTGAACGGGGACAAGAACTCAATCAGCCCCAGCATTTT. The variable domain in full, completed from reference TRBV2 and TRBJ1-5, reads EPEVTQTPSHQVTQMGQEVILRCVPISNHLYFYWYRQILGQKVEFLVSFYNNEISEKSEIFDDQFSVERPDGSNFTLKIRSTKLEDSAMYFCASSERGQELNQPQHFGDGTRLSIL.